The entry below gives a single T cell receptor (beta chain) sequence along with its context. The data were taken from a study of shared clonotypes between healthy human individuals. This table comes from immunoSEQ multiplex PCR, and its TCRdb copy is limited to in-frame clones, with some not included. The top ten clones hold over 1.3% of a sample with about a million clones, 76% of them seen once. The CDR3 extends over 15 amino acids. Germline assignment: CDR1 SGHTA and CDR2 FQGNSA. V was trimmed by 1 base and J by 9 bases, leaving 19 bases between them. The chain links TRBV7-2 to TRBJ2-7, with D perhaps TRBD2 (6 bases). Sequenced material: memory CD4+ T cells sorted from blood. Subset: CD45RA-negative fraction. This clonotype was sampled from a man aged 18-30 years in good health. The CDR3 DNA sequence: TGTGCCAGCAGCTTAGGCGGGACCAGCCTTGGGGGGCAGTACTTC. Encoded protein: CASSLGGTSLGGQYF. Full variable domain (missing parts from reference TRBV7-2 and TRBJ2-7): GAGVSQSPSNKVTEKGKDVELRCDPISGHTALYWYRQSLGQGLEFLIYFQGNSAPDKSGLPSDRFSAERTGGSVSTLTIQRTQQEDSAVYLCASSLGGTSLGGQYFGPGTRLTVT.